The entry that follows covers one T cell receptor (beta chain) sequence. This record belongs to a study of blood T cell repertoires in COVID-19. Clones were sequenced by immunoSEQ multiplex PCR, and TCRdb holds only the in-frame ones, with some missing. Of over 85,000 clones listed, less than 75% are singletons. The V segment lost 5 bases and the J segment 7 bases; nucleotides outside the gene matches: 6. This CDR3 region has 13 residues. In germline, CDR1 is MDHEN, CDR2 SYDVKM. The clonotype was recovered from a woman aged 60-75 years with acute or convalescent COVID-19. Sequences were obtained from peripheral blood. V and J are TRBV28 and TRBJ1-2, with 8 bases identical to TRBD1. The CDR3, as DNA: TGTGCCAGCAGTATGACAGGGGTTTTTGGCTACACCTTC. Amino acid sequence: CASSMTGVFGYTF.